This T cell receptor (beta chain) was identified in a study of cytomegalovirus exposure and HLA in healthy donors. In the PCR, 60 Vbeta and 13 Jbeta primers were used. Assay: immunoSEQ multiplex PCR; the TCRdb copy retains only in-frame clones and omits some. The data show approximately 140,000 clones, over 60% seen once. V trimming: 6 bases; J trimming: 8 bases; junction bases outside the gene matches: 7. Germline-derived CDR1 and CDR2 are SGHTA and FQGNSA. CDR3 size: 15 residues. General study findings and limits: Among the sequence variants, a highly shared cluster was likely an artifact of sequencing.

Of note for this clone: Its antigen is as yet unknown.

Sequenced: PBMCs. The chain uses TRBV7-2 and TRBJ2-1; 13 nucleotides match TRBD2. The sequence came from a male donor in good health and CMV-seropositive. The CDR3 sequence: CASRPGTSGMDEQFF. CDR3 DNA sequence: TGTGCCAGCAGGCCGGGGACTAGCGGGATGGATGAGCAGTTCTTC. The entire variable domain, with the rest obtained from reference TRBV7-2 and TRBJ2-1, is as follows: GAGVSQSPSNKVTEKGKDVELRCDPISGHTALYWYRQSLGQGLEFLIYFQGNSAPDKSGLPSDRFSAERTGGSVSTLTIQRTQQEDSAVYLCASRPGTSGMDEQFFGPGTRLTVL.